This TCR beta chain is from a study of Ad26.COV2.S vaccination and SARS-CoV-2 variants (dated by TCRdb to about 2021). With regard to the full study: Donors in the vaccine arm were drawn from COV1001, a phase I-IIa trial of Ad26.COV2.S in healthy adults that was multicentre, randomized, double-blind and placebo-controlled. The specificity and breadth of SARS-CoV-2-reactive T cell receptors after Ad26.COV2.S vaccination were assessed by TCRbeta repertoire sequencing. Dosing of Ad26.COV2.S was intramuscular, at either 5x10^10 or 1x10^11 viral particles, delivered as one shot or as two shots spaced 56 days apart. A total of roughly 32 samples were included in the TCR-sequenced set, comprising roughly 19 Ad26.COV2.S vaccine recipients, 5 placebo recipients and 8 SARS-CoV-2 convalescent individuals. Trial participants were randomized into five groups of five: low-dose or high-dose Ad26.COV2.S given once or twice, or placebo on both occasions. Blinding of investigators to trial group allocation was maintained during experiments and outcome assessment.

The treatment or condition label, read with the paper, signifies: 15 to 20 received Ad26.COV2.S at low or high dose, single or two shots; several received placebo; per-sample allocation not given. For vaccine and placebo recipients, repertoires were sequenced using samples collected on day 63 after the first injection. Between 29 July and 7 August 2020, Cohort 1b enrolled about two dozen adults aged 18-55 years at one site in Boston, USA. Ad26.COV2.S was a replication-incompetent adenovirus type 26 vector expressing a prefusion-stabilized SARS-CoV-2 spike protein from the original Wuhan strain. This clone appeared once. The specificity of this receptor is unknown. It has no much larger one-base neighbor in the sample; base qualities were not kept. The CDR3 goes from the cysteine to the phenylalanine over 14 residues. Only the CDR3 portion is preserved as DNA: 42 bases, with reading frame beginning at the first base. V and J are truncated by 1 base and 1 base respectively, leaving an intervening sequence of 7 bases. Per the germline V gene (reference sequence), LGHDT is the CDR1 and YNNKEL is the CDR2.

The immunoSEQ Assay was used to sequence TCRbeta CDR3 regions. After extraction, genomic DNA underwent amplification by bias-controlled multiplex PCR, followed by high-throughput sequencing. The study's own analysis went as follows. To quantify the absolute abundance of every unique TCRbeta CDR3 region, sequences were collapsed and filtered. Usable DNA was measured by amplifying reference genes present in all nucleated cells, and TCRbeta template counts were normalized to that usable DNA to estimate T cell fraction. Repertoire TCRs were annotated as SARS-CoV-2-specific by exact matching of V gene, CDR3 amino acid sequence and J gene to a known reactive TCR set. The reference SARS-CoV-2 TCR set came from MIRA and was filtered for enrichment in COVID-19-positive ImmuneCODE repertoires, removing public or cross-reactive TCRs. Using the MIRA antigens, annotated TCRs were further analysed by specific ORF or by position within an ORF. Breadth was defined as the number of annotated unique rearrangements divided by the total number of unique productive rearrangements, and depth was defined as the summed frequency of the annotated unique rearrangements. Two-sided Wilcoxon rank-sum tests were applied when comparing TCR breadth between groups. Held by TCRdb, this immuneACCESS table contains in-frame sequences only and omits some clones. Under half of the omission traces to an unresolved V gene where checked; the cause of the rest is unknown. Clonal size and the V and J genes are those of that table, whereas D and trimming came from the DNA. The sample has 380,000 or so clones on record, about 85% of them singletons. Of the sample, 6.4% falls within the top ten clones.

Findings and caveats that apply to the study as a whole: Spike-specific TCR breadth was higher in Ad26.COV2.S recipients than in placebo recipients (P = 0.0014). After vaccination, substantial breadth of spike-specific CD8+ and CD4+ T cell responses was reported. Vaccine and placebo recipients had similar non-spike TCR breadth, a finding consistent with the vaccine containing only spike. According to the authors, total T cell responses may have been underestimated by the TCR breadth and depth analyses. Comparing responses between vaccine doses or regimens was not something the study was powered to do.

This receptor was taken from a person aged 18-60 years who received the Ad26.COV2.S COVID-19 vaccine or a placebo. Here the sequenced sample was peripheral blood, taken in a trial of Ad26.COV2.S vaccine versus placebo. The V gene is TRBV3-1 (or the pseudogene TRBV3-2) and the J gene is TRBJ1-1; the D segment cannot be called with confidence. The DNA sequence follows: TGTGCCAGCAGCCAAGCGGTTCAGAACACTGAAGCTTTCTTT. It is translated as CASSQAVQNTEAFF.